This TCR beta chain originates from a study of blood T cell repertoires in COVID-19. Looking at the study overall: Material from acute and convalescent COVID-19 was sourced from the United States, Italy and Spain. T cells, B-cell-depleted T cells, or PBMCs provided the cDNA or gDNA that served as material.

The CDR3 consists of 15 residues. Per the germline V gene, CDR1 is LNHDA and CDR2 is SQIVND (reference sequence). Trimming at V came to 4 bases and at J to 8 bases, leaving 9 bases not matched to a gene. Original data processing: Estimation of nucleated cell counts was performed using reference gene primer amplification. Clones were sequenced by immunoSEQ multiplex PCR, and TCRdb holds only the in-frame ones, with some missing. That table supplies the V and J calls and clone size; D and trimming were determined from the DNA. The sample lists approximately 320,000 clones; around 85% were seen once. This receptor was identified in a human donor in a cohort sampled during active COVID-19. The V gene is TRBV19, the J gene TRBJ2-1; 9 bases match TRBD1. The source material was peripheral blood. CDR3 region: CASSRTGTGPDEQFF. CDR3 DNA sequence: TGTGCCAGTAGTAGGACCGGGACAGGGCCGGATGAGCAGTTCTTC.